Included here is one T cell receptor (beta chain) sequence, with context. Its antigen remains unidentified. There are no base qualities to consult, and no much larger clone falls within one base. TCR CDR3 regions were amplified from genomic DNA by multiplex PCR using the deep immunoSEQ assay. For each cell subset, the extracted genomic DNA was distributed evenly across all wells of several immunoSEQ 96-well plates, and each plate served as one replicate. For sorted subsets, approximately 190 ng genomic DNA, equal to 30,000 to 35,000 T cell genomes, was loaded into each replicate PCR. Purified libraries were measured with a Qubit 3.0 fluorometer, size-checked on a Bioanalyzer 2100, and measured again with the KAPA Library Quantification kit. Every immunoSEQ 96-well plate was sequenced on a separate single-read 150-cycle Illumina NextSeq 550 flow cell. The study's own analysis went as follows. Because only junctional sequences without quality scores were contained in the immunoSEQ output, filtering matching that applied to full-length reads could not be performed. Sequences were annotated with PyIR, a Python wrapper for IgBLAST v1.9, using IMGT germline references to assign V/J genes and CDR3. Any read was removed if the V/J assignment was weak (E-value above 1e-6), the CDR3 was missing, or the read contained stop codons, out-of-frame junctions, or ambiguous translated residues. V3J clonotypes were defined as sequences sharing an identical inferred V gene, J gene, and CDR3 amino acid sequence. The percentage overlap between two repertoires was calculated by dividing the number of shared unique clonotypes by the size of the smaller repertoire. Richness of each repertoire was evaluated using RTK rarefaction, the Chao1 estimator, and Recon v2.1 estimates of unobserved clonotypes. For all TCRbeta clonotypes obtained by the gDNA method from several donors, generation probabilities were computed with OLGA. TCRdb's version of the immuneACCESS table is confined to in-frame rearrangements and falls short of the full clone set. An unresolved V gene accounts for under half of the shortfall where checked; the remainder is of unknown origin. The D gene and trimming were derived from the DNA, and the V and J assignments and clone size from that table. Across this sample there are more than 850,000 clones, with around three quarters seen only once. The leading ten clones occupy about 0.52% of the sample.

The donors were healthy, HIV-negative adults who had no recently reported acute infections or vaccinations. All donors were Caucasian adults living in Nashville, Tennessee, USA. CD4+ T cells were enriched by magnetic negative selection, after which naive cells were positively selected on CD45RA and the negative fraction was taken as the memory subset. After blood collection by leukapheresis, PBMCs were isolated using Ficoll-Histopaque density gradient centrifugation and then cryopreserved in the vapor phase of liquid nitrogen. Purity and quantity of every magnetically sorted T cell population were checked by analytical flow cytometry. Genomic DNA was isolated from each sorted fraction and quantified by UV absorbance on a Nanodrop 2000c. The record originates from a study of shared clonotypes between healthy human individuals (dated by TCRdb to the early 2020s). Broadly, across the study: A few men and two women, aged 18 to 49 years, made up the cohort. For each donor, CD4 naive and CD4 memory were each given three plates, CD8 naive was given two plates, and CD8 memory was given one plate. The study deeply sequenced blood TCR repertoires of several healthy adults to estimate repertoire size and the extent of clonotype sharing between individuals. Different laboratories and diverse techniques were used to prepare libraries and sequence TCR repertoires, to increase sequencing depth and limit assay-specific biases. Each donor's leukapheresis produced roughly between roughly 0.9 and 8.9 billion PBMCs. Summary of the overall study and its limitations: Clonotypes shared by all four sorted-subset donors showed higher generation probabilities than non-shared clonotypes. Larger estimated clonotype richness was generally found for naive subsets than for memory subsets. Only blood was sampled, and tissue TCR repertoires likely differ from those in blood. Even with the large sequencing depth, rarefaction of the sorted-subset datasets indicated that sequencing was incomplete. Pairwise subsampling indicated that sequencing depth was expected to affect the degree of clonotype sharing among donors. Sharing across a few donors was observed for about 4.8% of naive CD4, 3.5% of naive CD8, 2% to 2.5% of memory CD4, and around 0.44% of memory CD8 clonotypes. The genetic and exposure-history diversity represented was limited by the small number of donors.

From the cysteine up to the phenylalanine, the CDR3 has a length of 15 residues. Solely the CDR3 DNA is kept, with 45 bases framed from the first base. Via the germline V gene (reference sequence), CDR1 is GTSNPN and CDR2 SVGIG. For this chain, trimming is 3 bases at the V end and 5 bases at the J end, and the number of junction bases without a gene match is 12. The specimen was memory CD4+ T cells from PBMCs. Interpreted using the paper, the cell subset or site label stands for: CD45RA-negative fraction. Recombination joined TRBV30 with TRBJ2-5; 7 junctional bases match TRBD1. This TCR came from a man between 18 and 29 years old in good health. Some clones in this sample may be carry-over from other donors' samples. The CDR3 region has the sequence CAWRPTTGAVETQYF. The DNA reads TGTGCCTGGAGGCCCACTACAGGGGCGGTGGAGACCCAGTACTTC.